What follows are 6 T cell receptor beta chains derived from one specimen sequenced in a study of shared clonotypes between healthy human individuals. Generated by immunoSEQ multiplex PCR, the TCRdb table keeps only in-frame clones and is missing some. The sample gives just over 2,000,000 clones, 90% to 95% of which show up once; more than 0.1% is in the top ten. The sequencing input was naive CD4+ T cells sorted from blood. Described subset: CD45RA+ positively selected. These receptors originate from a man aged 18 to 29 in good health.

V and J are TRBV5-1 and TRBJ2-7; maybe TRBD1 (5 bases). Trimming took off 2 bases at V and 2 bases at J, with 8 bases between the two ends. Germline-derived CDR1 and CDR2 are SGHRS and YFSETQ. The CDR3 runs to 13 residues. The CDR3: CASSLQATYEQYF. DNA of the CDR3: TGCGCCAGCAGCTTACAGGCGACCTACGAGCAGTACTTC.

This clone appeared once. This chain joins TRBV11-2 and TRBJ1-5; D gene uncertain. Deletions cut 0 bases from V and 0 bases from J, with 6 bases between. Germline CDR1 reads SGHAT; CDR2 reads FQNNGV. CDR3 length equals 15 residues. The CDR3 DNA follows: TGTGCCAGCAGCTTAGATGGAGTTAGCAATCAGCCCCAGCATTTT. Residues: CASSLDGVSNQPQHF.

In its sample, this clone was seen a few times. Lacking the conserved final phenylalanine or tryptophan, this CDR3 likely reflects a read error. The DNA is omitted, as the CDR3 cannot be located on it reliably, and the CDR3 follows TCRdb's listing. The J gene is TRBJ2-7, the V gene TRBV11-2; the table's D call, TRBD2, has no DNA check behind it. The CDR3 length is 15 residues, termini included. CDR1 and CDR2 (germline): SGHAT, FQNNGV. The chain's CDR3 is CASSLSGASGRADVI.

This sequence joins TRBV10-2 and TRBJ2-3; 8 nucleotides align to TRBD1. Unmatched junction bases numbered 3, after V lost 5 bases and J lost 11 bases. The CDR3 spans 11 residues. CDR1 WSHSY and CDR2 SAAADI come from the germline V gene. The DNA for the CDR3 is TGCGCCAGCAGTACCGGGACAGGGCAGTATTTT. Its protein is CASSTGTGQYF.

The J gene is TRBJ2-1, the V gene TRBV28; D is perhaps TRBD2 (7 bases). CDR1 and CDR2 from the germline V gene are MDHEN and SYDVKM. The germline V and J ends were trimmed by 2 bases and 0 bases, with 11 bases remaining between them. This CDR3 comprises 16 residues. In nucleotides, the CDR3 is TGTGCCAGCAGTTTAGGGGGGGCTGGCTCCTACAATGAGCAGTTCTTC. Translation gives CASSLGGAGSYNEQFF.

The chain joins TRBV7-3 to TRBJ2-7; D call uncertain. V shed 5 bases and J shed 0 bases, with 17 bases lying between them. The CDR3 is 16 residues long. The germline gives CDR1 SGHTA, CDR2 FQGTGA. The CDR3, as DNA: TGTGCCAGCAGCGCCACCGGCCTCTTGAGCTCCTACGAGCAGTACTTC. It encodes CASSATGLLSSYEQYF.